Listed here is a single T cell receptor (beta chain). With random hexamers, 0.5 to 1 ug RNA was reverse transcribed. TCRdb re-derived calls from the immunoSEQ multiplex PCR reads in MiXCR, one entry per CDR3 protein. The repertoire holds over 350,000 distinct CDR3 sequences, with more than 80% as singletons. The data were taken from a study of CD8 T cells in Susac syndrome. The germline V and J ends were trimmed by 1 base and 7 bases, with 4 bases remaining between them. Germline loops: CDR1 MNHEY, CDR2 SMNVEV (reference sequence). The CDR3 consists of 12 residues. Sequenced: CD8+ T cells from PBMCs. The clonotype originates from a human donor with multiple sclerosis. This chain connects TRBV27 to TRBJ2-2; unclear D gene. This chain's CDR3 is CASSLFHGELFF. CDR3 sequence (DNA): TGTGCCAGCAGTTTATTTCACGGGGAGCTGTTTTTT.